Listed here are 32 T cell receptor beta chains from one sample, sequenced in a study of blood T cells in healthy people across ages. For the second PCR, which ran for roughly 7 to 11 cycles, a sample-barcoded 5' primer and a J-beta primer mix were used. From the 5' RACE reads, TCRdb called clonotypes with MiXCR, one entry per CDR3 protein. The sample has over 1.5 million distinct CDR3 sequences, less than 50% seen once; the top ten hold over 2%. Source material: blood. The receptors derive from a woman aged 40 to 50 in good health.

This clonotype was counted many times. The chain is built from TRBV28 and TRBJ2-7, with D possibly called TRBD1 or TRBD2 (6 bases each). The CDR3 totals 13 residues. The germline V gene encodes CDR1 MDHEN and CDR2 SYDVKM. Trimming removed 6 bases at V and 3 bases at J, with 12 bases between. The CDR3 bases are TGTGCCAGCAGCCCCGGGGGCAACTACGAGCAGTACTTC. Translated: CASSPGGNYEQYF.

Worth noting for this clonotype: The junction does not match germline at one end; this may be a read error. The chain uses TRBV7-2 and TRBJ2-3, with TRBD2 matching over 8 bases. Germline assignment: CDR1 SGHTA and CDR2 FQGNSA. The CDR3 totals 15 residues. The CDR3 protein is CASSLAGAGVVTQYF. The CDR3 DNA sequence: TGTGCCAGCAGCCTAGCTGGAGCGGGGGTGGTTACGCAGTATTTT.

This chain's CDR3 is CASSQDLGNNQPQHF. In DNA, the CDR3 is TGCGCCAGCAGCCAAGATTTAGGTAACAATCAGCCCCAGCATTTT. The V and J genes are TRBV4-3 and TRBJ1-5, with D unclear. This CDR3 spans 15 amino acids. V lost 0 bases and J 3 bases, leaving 9 bases between the germline ends. CDR1 and CDR2 from the germline V gene are LGHNA and YSLEER.

V and J are TRBV10-3 and TRBJ1-5, with unresolved D. V lost 0 bases, J lost 6 bases, and 9 bases lay in between. The germline V gene encodes CDR1 ENHRY and CDR2 SYGVKD. The CDR3 consists of 14 residues. In DNA, the CDR3 is TGTGCCATCAGTGAGTCGGGTTTCGGTCAGCCCCAGCATTTT. This gives the protein CAISESGFGQPQHF.

The chain recombines TRBV6-1 with TRBJ2-1; 10 bases line up with TRBD1. The CDR3 totals 16 residues. Germline CDR1 is MNHNS and CDR2 is SASEGT. V lost 4 bases and J lost 4; bases outside the gene matches: 7. The CDR3 nucleotides read TGTGCCAGCAGTGGACAGGGGGCCAACCTATACAATGAGCAGTTCTTC. Protein: CASSGQGANLYNEQFF.

CDR3 sequence: CASSNNDNHNEQFF. CDR3 nucleotides: TGCGCCAGCAGCAATAATGACAATCACAATGAGCAGTTCTTC. This rearrangement joins TRBV5-1 to TRBJ2-1; unclear D gene. The germline V gene has CDR1 SGHRS and CDR2 YFSETQ. The CDR3 spans 14 residues. With 4 bases removed from V and 5 bases from J, the gap between germline ends came to 13 bases.

V is TRBV7-6 and J is TRBJ2-1; TRBD2 matches at 9 bases. CDR3 length equals 15 residues. Germline V CDR1 and CDR2: SGHVS, FNYEAQ. After removal of 5 bases from V and 6 bases from J, the junction contained 8 bases not matched to a gene. CDR3 sequence: CASSTLAGVGNEQFF. The CDR3 region has the DNA TGTGCCAGCAGCACCTTAGCGGGGGTCGGCAATGAGCAGTTCTTC.

The chain is built from TRBV6-5 and TRBJ1-2; a weak D match, TRBD1 (6 bases). Germline assignment: CDR1 MNHEY and CDR2 SVGAGI. The CDR3 is made up of 16 amino acids. Trimming shortened V by 0 bases and J by 8 bases, and 19 bases separated the two germline ends. The CDR3 sequence: CASSYSRGGRDMGYTF. The CDR3 DNA reads TGTGCCAGCAGTTACTCGAGGGGGGGCCGAGATATGGGCTACACCTTC.

This clonotype appeared once. The chain couples TRBV4-2 to TRBJ2-5; TRBD1 aligns across 7 bases. Germline values: CDR1 LGHNA, CDR2 YNFKEQ. J gave up 4 bases and V 0 bases, and 8 bases lay outside the gene matches. The CDR3 runs 16 residues. CDR3 bases: TGTGCCAGCAGCCAAGATTTGGACAGGATTACAGAGACCCAGTACTTC. This codes for CASSQDLDRITETQYF.

The chain uses TRBV5-1 and TRBJ1-1, with D possibly matching TRBD1 (6 bases). Germline V CDR1 and CDR2: SGHRS, YFSETQ. This CDR3 is 15 amino acids long. Trimming pared 3 bases from V and 0 bases from J, leaving 12 bases between. The CDR3 region has the DNA TGCGCCAGCAGCTCGTACAGGGAAATGAACACTGAAGCTTTCTTT. This sequence encodes CASSSYREMNTEAFF.

This chain joins TRBV3-1 and TRBJ1-5; 8 bases fit TRBD1. Unmatched junction bases numbered 11, after V lost 2 bases and J lost 2 bases. CDR1 and CDR2 (germline): LGHDT, YNNKEL (reference sequence). The CDR3 length is 18 residues. The CDR3 DNA reads TGTGCCAGCAGCCAAAATAATAAGGACAGGGTAGGCAATCAGCCCCAGCATTTT. This translates into CASSQNNKDRVGNQPQHF. Supplemented by reference TRBV3-1 and TRBJ1-5, the full variable domain reads DTAVSQTPKYLVTQMGNDKSIKCEQNLGHDTMYWYKQDSKKFLKIMFSYNNKELIINETVPNRFSPKSPDKAHLNLHINSLELGDSAVYFCASSQNNKDRVGNQPQHFGDGTRLSIL.

This clonotype was seen a few times. J is TRBJ2-7 and V is TRBV20-1, with D perhaps matching TRBD1 or TRBD2 (5 bases each). This CDR3 spans 11 amino acids. Germline assignment: CDR1 DFQATT and CDR2 SNEGSKA (reference sequence). Trimming shortened V by 5 bases and J by 3 bases, and 8 bases separated the two germline ends. DNA for the CDR3: TGCAGTGCTGGGACCATCTACGAGCAGTACTTC. Translated: CSAGTIYEQYF.

This clonotype appeared a few times. A read error may produce the germline difference seen at one junction end. The J gene is TRBJ2-5, the V gene TRBV5-1; no clear D gene. The CDR3 totals 12 residues. Germline V gives CDR1 SGHRS, CDR2 YFSETQ. CDR3 region: CASSLQKETQYF. The CDR3 DNA reads TGTGCCAGCAGTTTACAGAAAGAGACCCAGTACTTC.

This clonotype came up a few times. The chain carries TRBV7-2 and TRBJ2-3, with TRBD1 matching over 7 bases. V gave up 7 bases and J gave up 3 bases; unmatched junction bases: 13. CDR1 SGHTA and CDR2 FQGNSA come from the germline V gene. The CDR3 loop spans 16 amino acids. DNA of the CDR3: TGTGCCAGCACCCCTTTGACAGGGAAGAGGACAGATACGCAGTATTTT. Translation gives CASTPLTGKRTDTQYF.

The chain joins TRBV4-2 to TRBJ1-2; D is possibly TRBD1 (6 bases). Germline V lookup: CDR1 LGHNA, CDR2 YNFKEQ. The CDR3 has 15 amino acids. V was pared by 0 bases and J by 4 bases, with 12 bases between. CDR3 region: CASSQEGGIAYGYTF. The CDR3 DNA is TGTGCCAGCAGCCAAGAAGGGGGGATTGCCTATGGCTACACCTTC.

V gene TRBV6-5 combines with J gene TRBJ2-5; D unclear. Germline CDR1 is MNHEY and CDR2 is SVGAGI. The CDR3 totals 15 residues. The V end lost 2 bases, the J end lost 1 base, and 11 bases lay between the germline ends. CDR3 region: CASSYTLLVQETQYF. The DNA for the CDR3 is TGTGCCAGCAGTTACACCCTCTTAGTCCAAGAGACCCAGTACTTC.

Only a few counts were recorded for this clonotype. V is TRBV29-1 and J is TRBJ2-5; the D call may be TRBD1 or TRBD2 (5 bases each). This CDR3 spans 14 amino acids. V lost 0 bases to trimming and J lost 11 bases, with 19 bases between them. Germline CDR1 reads SQVTM; CDR2 reads ANQGSEA. CDR3 in DNA: TGCAGCGTTGAAGATCCTCGGGGACGTAGTGAGCAGTACTTC. It is translated as CSVEDPRGRSEQYF.

CDR3 DNA sequence: TGTGCCAGCGGTCCTCACGGGGGGTCCTCCTACAATGAGCAGTTCTTC. It translates to CASGPHGGSSYNEQFF. The rearrangement uses TRBV11-2 and TRBJ2-1; 7 nucleotides agree with TRBD2. This CDR3 contains 16 residues. The germline CDR1 and CDR2 sequences are SGHAT and FQNNGV. J gave up 0 bases and V 8 bases, and 10 bases lay outside the gene matches.

The chain has TRBV7-2 and TRBJ2-7; TRBD1 or TRBD2 may be the D gene (5 bases each). V shed 0 bases and J shed 12 bases, with 24 bases lying between them. The germline V gene encodes CDR1 SGHTA and CDR2 FQGNSA. The CDR3 length is 16 residues. CDR3 sequence reads: CASSLARSLQWNGAYF. The CDR3 DNA is TGTGCCAGCAGCTTAGCCCGCAGCCTACAGTGGAACGGGGCGTACTTC.

This clonotype was counted a few times. The gene calls are TRBV20-1 and TRBJ2-4; 8 bases line up with TRBD1. The DNA matches TRBJ2-7 better at its end, which makes the J call doubtful. Per germline, CDR1 DFQATT and CDR2 SNEGSKA (reference sequence). The CDR3 spans 15 residues. In DNA, the CDR3 is TGCAGTGCTAGAGATCCTTCCAGGGGGCCCTACGAGCAGTACTTC. It is translated as CSARDPSRGPYEQYF.

The chain couples TRBV29-1 to TRBJ2-1; 8 bases line up with TRBD2. Germline trimming cut 6 bases from V and 2 bases from J; bases unmatched to any gene: 9. CDR1 SQVTM and CDR2 ANQGSEA come from the germline V gene. The CDR3 spans 15 residues. The CDR3 sequence: CSVPELAAAYNEQFF. CDR3 in DNA: TGCAGCGTCCCCGAACTAGCGGCAGCCTACAATGAGCAGTTCTTC.

This chain links TRBV6-5 with TRBJ2-7; 11 bases are shared with TRBD1. Germline V gene sequence: CDR1 MNHEY, CDR2 SVGAGI. The ends lost 0 bases at V and 0 bases at J; junction bases unmatched: 10. The CDR3 length is 19 residues. The CDR3 is CASSYSPRTGGGSSYEQYF. In DNA, the CDR3 is TGTGCCAGCAGTTACTCGCCAAGGACAGGGGGCGGTAGCTCCTACGAGCAGTACTTC.

The CDR3 sequence is CASESGPVPYNEQFF. CDR3 DNA sequence: TGTGCCAGCGAGAGCGGACCTGTACCATACAATGAGCAGTTCTTC. This chain joins TRBV6-2 or TRBV6-3 and TRBJ2-1; TRBD2 might be the D (5 bases). Germline V gene lookup returns CDR1 MNHEY and CDR2 SVGEGT. The CDR3 runs 15 residues. V shed 8 bases and J shed 4 bases, with 18 bases lying between them.

This chain's CDR3 is CSASPWEENYGYTF. The CDR3 DNA is TGCAGTGCTAGCCCATGGGAGGAGAACTATGGCTACACCTTC. The chain is built from TRBV20-1 and TRBJ1-2; D is uncertain. This CDR3 comprises 14 residues. Trimming took 3 bases from V and 2 from J, leaving 13 bases between them. CDR1 and CDR2 (germline): DFQATT, SNEGSKA (reference sequence).

There are a few counts of this clonotype. The rearrangement joins TRBV5-1 to TRBJ2-3; TRBD1 aligns across 7 bases. V was pared by 3 bases and J by 9 bases, with 10 bases of the junction left unmatched. This CDR3 comprises 14 residues. Germline lookup yields CDR1 SGHRS and CDR2 YFSETQ. The CDR3: CASSSGQRLQTQYF. DNA of the CDR3: TGCGCCAGCAGCTCGGGACAGAGGCTACAAACGCAGTATTTT.

The rearrangement uses TRBV5-1 and TRBJ2-5; TRBD1 matches 8 bases. The germline gives CDR1 SGHRS, CDR2 YFSETQ. The junction had 7 bases not matched to a gene; V was cut back by 2 bases and J by 1 base. CDR3 length: 16 residues. The CDR3 DNA sequence: TGCGCCAGCAGCTTCGACAGGGGAGTGTTCCAAGAGACCCAGTACTTC. Amino acid sequence: CASSFDRGVFQETQYF.

This clonotype has just a few counts. CDR3 coding DNA: TGTGCCAGCAGGGCTAGCGGGGGCGTAGAGACCCAGTACTTC. As protein: CASRASGGVETQYF. The chain has TRBV7-2 and TRBJ2-7; 10 bases match TRBD2. Matching the DNA end better, TRBJ2-5 makes the J call doubtful. The CDR3 is made up of 14 amino acids. Germline V lookup: CDR1 SGHTA, CDR2 FQGNSA.

The chain is built from TRBV28 and TRBJ2-7; TRBD1 agrees at 9 bases. The CDR3 loop spans 15 amino acids. V gave up 8 bases and J gave up 3 bases; unmatched junction bases: 11. Germline V CDR1 and CDR2: MDHEN, SYDVKM. The CDR3 loop reads CASRPGTGFFYEQYF. Here the CDR3 DNA reads TGTGCCAGCCGTCCCGGGACAGGGTTCTTCTACGAGCAGTACTTC.

CDR3 sequence (DNA): TGTGCCAGCAGCTTTCACGGACTAGCGGGGGGGTCCTACGAGCAGTACTTC. Amino acid sequence: CASSFHGLAGGSYEQYF. The chain uses TRBV7-2 and TRBJ2-7; 15 positions agree with TRBD2. The V gene end was trimmed by 3 bases and the J gene end by 1 base; junction bases not matched to a gene: 4. The CDR3 totals 17 residues. Germline values: CDR1 SGHTA, CDR2 FQGNSA.

The chain couples TRBV7-9 to TRBJ1-4; no clear D gene. This CDR3 is 15 amino acids long. Between the trimmed V and J ends, which lost 3 bases and 0 bases, there was a span of 8 bases. Germline CDR1 reads SEHNR; CDR2 reads FQNEAQ (reference sequence). The CDR3 DNA reads TGTGCCAGCAGCTTGCCCCCATCAACTAATGAAAAACTGTTTTTT. It translates to CASSLPPSTNEKLFF.

In DNA form, the CDR3 reads TGCGCCAGCAGCTTTGGGGCGGGTTCCTACAATGAGCAGTACTTC. It translates to CASSFGAGSYNEQYF. The gene calls are TRBV5-1 and TRBJ2-1; D tentatively fits TRBD1 or TRBD2 (5 bases each). The J call is in doubt because the DNA end fits TRBJ2-7 better. CDR3 size: 15 residues. Germline V gene data show CDR1 as SGHRS and CDR2 as YFSETQ.

V usage is TRBV18 and J usage is TRBJ2-1, with D possibly TRBD2 on 6 matching bases. CDR3 length: 16 amino acids. CDR1 is KGHSH and CDR2 is LQKENI in the germline V gene. Trimming took off 2 bases at V and 0 bases at J, with 11 bases between the two ends. CDR3 protein: CASSPTQTSSYNEQFF. The DNA of the CDR3 is TGTGCCAGCTCACCAACCCAGACTAGCTCCTACAATGAGCAGTTCTTC.